The next 6 T cell receptor beta chains were all read from a single sample in a study of blood T cell repertoires in COVID-19 (dated by TCRdb to the early 2020s). Libraries were made using the immunoSEQ multiplex PCR assay. Imported from immuneACCESS, the table was reduced by TCRdb to in-frame sequences with V and J called. These copies leave out some clones; in studies compared against another copy, an unresolved V gene accounts for under half, and the cause of the remainder is not known. For this sample the table gives fewer than 400,000 clones, of which around 85% were detected only once. The ten most abundant clones make up approximately 3.6% of the sample. Material for sequencing was peripheral blood. Source of these receptors: a woman between 18 and 30 years old with acute or convalescent COVID-19.

The V and J genes are TRBV3-1 (or the pseudogene TRBV3-2) and TRBJ1-6; D is unresolved. Germline V CDR1 and CDR2: LGHDT, YNNKEL (reference sequence). V lost 1 base, J lost 8 bases, and 15 bases lay in between. The CDR3 covers 16 residues. DNA of the CDR3: TGTGCCAGCAGCCAAGGGGTGGGAAGGAGGGATTCACCCCTCCACTTT. This translates into CASSQGVGRRDSPLHF.

The V call is TRBV7-2, the J call TRBJ1-1, with TRBD1 matching over 9 bases. Germline lookup yields CDR1 SGHTA and CDR2 FQGNSA. The trim removed 5 bases at V and 1 base at J, leaving 8 bases unmatched. There are 16 residues in the CDR3. CDR3 bases: TGTGCCAGCAGCCCGAAACAGGGGGCGGGGAACACTGAAGCTTTCTTT. Amino acid sequence: CASSPKQGAGNTEAFF.

J is TRBJ2-2 and V is TRBV6-6, with TRBD2 as a possible D gene (6 bases). V was cut by 4 bases and J by 2 bases, with 14 bases left in between. The CDR3 is 16 residues long. Germline V gives CDR1 MNHNY, CDR2 SVGAGI (reference sequence). The CDR3: CASSSSARGNTGELFF. For the CDR3, the DNA is TGTGCCAGCAGTTCTAGCGCCCGTGGAAACACCGGGGAGCTGTTTTTT.

This chain connects TRBV9 to TRBJ2-7; D is possibly TRBD2 (6 bases). Germline CDR1 SGDLS, CDR2 YYNGEE. The CDR3 consists of 15 residues. The germline V and J ends were trimmed by 3 bases and 0 bases, with 13 bases remaining between them. The CDR3 DNA follows: TGTGCCAGCAGCGCGGGGACTGACCCCTCCTACGAGCAGTACTTC. Amino acids: CASSAGTDPSYEQYF. The complete variable domain, with remaining parts taken from reference TRBV9 and TRBJ2-7, reads DSGVTQTPKHLITATGQRVTLRCSPRSGDLSVYWYQQSLDQGLQFLIQYYNGEERAKGNILERFSAQQFPDLHSELNLSSLELGDSALYFCASSAGTDPSYEQYFGPGTRLTVT.

V gene TRBV5-5 combines with J gene TRBJ2-7; 7 positions match TRBD1. CDR1 is SGHKS, CDR2 YYEKEE, per germline (reference sequence). J was trimmed by 2 bases and V by 3 bases; bases with no gene match: 11. This CDR3 is 16 amino acids long. In DNA, the CDR3 is TGTGCCAGCAGCTCGAGGCCCGGGACAGTAGCCTACGAGCAGTACTTC. Translated: CASSSRPGTVAYEQYF.

This sequence joins TRBV18 and TRBJ2-7; D unclear. Germline CDR1 KGHSH, CDR2 LQKENI. The CDR3 consists of 11 residues. V was pared by 6 bases and J by 2 bases, with 5 bases between. CDR3 DNA: TGTGCCAGCTCGTCAGCCTACGAGCAGTACTTC. Translating it yields CASSSAYEQYF.